The TCR beta chain described here comes from a study of T cells in localized non-small cell lung cancer. Study results and limitations: Of the top 100 tumor clones, median roughly 55 were in adjacent lung, more than 25 among its top 100. Tumor trailed uninvolved adjacent lung in T cell clonality, which peaked there.

Points on this clone: The target antigen is unknown.

The repertoire was sequenced with immunoSEQ multiplex PCR; TCRdb's copy has only in-frame clones and lacks some. Of about 77,000 clones in the sample, around nine tenths were seen once. The CDR3 covers 14 residues. Trimming took 2 bases from V and 5 from J, leaving 13 bases between them. Per the germline V gene, CDR1 is SGHTS and CDR2 is YDEGEE. The sequence was collected from a woman aged 40-69 years with stage I squamous cell lung carcinoma. The sequencing here drew on peripheral blood, taken before any cancer treatment. This chain uses TRBV5-8 with TRBJ1-1, with D unclear. The CDR3 spells CASSFTAGTTEAFF. CDR3 sequence (DNA): TGTGCCAGCAGCTTTACAGCGGGAACTACTGAAGCTTTCTTT.